This TCR beta chain was identified in a study of tumor-infiltrating lymphocytes in primary liver carcinoma. V was pared by 0 bases and J by 8 bases, with 11 bases between. The CDR3 loop spans 15 amino acids. Germline V gives CDR1 SGHTA, CDR2 FQGNSA. Starting material of around 490 ng total RNA yielded TCR beta cDNA via a constant-region primer. Libraries covering TCR beta were generated through three nested multiplex PCR rounds (using a slightly modified ARM-PCR). PCR rounds one and two used TRBV1-TRBV30 forward primers with a C-beta reverse primer for 9 to 10 cycles each. MiXCR, applied by TCRdb to the multiplex PCR reads, yields one record per CDR3 protein. The sample lists about 110,000 distinct CDR3 sequences; 65% were seen once. From unsorted bulk tissue weighing about 20-33 mg, DNA and RNA were co-extracted.

This chain connects TRBV7-2 to TRBJ1-6; D uncertain. The sequence was obtained from a woman in her sixties with primary liver carcinoma and hepatitis B virus infection. Sequencing was performed on liver tumor tissue from sampling region 1. Subset given: tumor region T1, superior pole. The CDR3 nucleotides read TGTGCCAGCAGCTTAGCGCTCACTGAGGATTCACCCCTCCACTTT. Protein product: CASSLALTEDSPLHF.